Detailed here is one TCR beta chain. In the original processing: For nucleated cells, counts were estimated from reference gene primer amplification. The protocol was immunoSEQ multiplex PCR, while the TCRdb copy is restricted to in-frame clones and leaves out a portion. That table is the source of V, J and clone size, and D and trimming were worked out from the DNA. Of approximately 500,000 clones in the sample, approximately 91% were seen once. The data were taken from a study of blood T cell repertoires in COVID-19. Study-level information: From the United States, Italy and Spain came samples of acute and convalescent COVID-19.

V shed 7 bases and J 7 bases; nucleotides not matched to a gene: 11. CDR1 and CDR2 (germline): MGHRA, YSYEKL. The CDR3 totals 15 residues. The sequenced sample was peripheral blood. The receptor was derived from a woman between 50 and 59 years old with COVID-19, enrolled during active disease. This sequence joins TRBV4-1 and TRBJ2-1, with 9 bases identical to TRBD1. In DNA form, the CDR3 reads TGCGCCAGCAACATCGGGACAGGGTCGAAGAATGAGCAGTTCTTC. It encodes CASNIGTGSKNEQFF.